Presented here are 31 T cell receptor beta chains from one specimen sequenced in a study of cytomegalovirus exposure and HLA in healthy donors. The PCR employed 60 Vbeta primers together with 13 Jbeta primers. Generated by immunoSEQ multiplex PCR, the TCRdb table keeps only in-frame clones and is missing some. The sample shows 150,000 to 200,000 clones, around 62% of them seen only once. Source material: PBMCs. The receptors were gathered from a man aged 40-50 years in good health and CMV-seronegative.

This clone was counted between two and nine times. J is TRBJ2-5 and V is TRBV7-7; D unclear. The CDR3 consists of 14 residues. Trimming pared 5 bases from V and 2 bases from J, leaving 12 bases between. The germline V gene encodes CDR1 SSHAT and CDR2 FNYEAQ (reference sequence). CDR3 protein: CASSPVPRQETQYF. CDR3 DNA sequence: TGTGCCAGCAGCCCCGTACCGAGACAAGAGACCCAGTACTTC. Using reference TRBV7-7 and TRBJ2-5 for the parts outside the CDR3, the full variable domain is GAGVSQSPRYKVTKRGQDVTLRCDPISSHATLYWYQQALGQGPEFLTYFNYEAQPDKSGLPSDRFSAERPEGSISTLTIQRTEQRDSAMYRCASSPVPRQETQYFGPGTRLLVL.

The genes are TRBV6-5 and TRBJ1-5; 7 bases are shared with TRBD1. The CDR3 is 14 amino acids. Germline V gives CDR1 MNHEY, CDR2 SVGAGI. The V gene end was trimmed by 6 bases and the J gene end by 0 bases; junction bases not matched to a gene: 2. The DNA of the CDR3 is TGTGCCAGCAGGGGACAGTTTAGCAATCAGCCCCAGCATTTT. It yields the protein CASRGQFSNQPQHF.

The chain links TRBV7-9 to TRBJ1-3; D is possibly TRBD1 (6 bases). Trimming stripped 4 bases from V and 1 base from J, with 14 bases between. The CDR3 has 16 residues. CDR1 is SEHNR and CDR2 is FQNEAQ in the germline V gene (reference sequence). The CDR3 DNA is TGTGCCAGCAGCTCAAAAGACGGGACATCTGGAAACACCATATATTTT. As protein: CASSSKDGTSGNTIYF.

The gene calls are TRBV9 and TRBJ2-5, with D unclear. This CDR3 is 15 amino acids long. The germline CDR1 and CDR2 sequences are SGDLS and YYNGEE. Trimming stripped 4 bases from V and 0 bases from J, with 13 bases between. DNA for the CDR3: TGTGCCAGCAGCCCCCTGCTACAGTACCAAGAGACCCAGTACTTC. It encodes CASSPLLQYQETQYF.

The chain couples TRBV30 to TRBJ2-7, with no clear D. Trimming removed 0 bases from V and 4 bases from J, with 7 bases in between. CDR3 length equals 12 residues. Germline V gives CDR1 GTSNPN, CDR2 SVGIG (reference sequence). The CDR3 spells CAWSVGEYEQYF. The CDR3 nucleotides read TGTGCCTGGAGTGTAGGAGAGTACGAGCAGTACTTC.

CDR3 sequence reads: CASSFSDSNYEQYF. DNA for the CDR3: TGTGCCAGCAGTTTCTCGGACTCCAACTACGAGCAGTACTTC. The V and J genes are TRBV28 and TRBJ2-7; tentatively, D is TRBD2 (5 bases). The CDR3 covers 14 residues. Germline-derived CDR1 and CDR2 are MDHEN and SYDVKM. Trimming pared 3 bases from V and 3 bases from J, leaving 12 bases between.

The chain joins TRBV5-1 to TRBJ2-1; no reliable D call. Germline values: CDR1 SGHRS, CDR2 YFSETQ. The CDR3 has 15 residues. Trimming took off 0 bases at V and 0 bases at J, with 7 bases between the two ends. CDR3 residues: CASSLDPSSYNEQFF. The CDR3 region has the DNA TGCGCCAGCAGCTTGGACCCCAGCTCCTACAATGAGCAGTTCTTC. The entire variable domain, with the rest obtained from reference TRBV5-1 and TRBJ2-1, is as follows: KAGVTQTPRYLIKTRGQQVTLSCSPISGHRSVSWYQQTPGQGLQFLFEYFSETQRNKGNFPGRFSGRQFSNSRSEMNVSTLELGDSALYLCASSLDPSSYNEQFFGPGTRLTVL.

A single count supports this clone. The CDR3 sequence is CSVEGFQGSTDTQYF. The DNA for the CDR3 is TGCAGCGTTGAAGGATTCCAGGGTAGCACAGATACGCAGTATTTT. The chain recombines TRBV29-1 with TRBJ2-3; tentative D call: TRBD1 (5 bases). The CDR3 is 15 amino acids. V lost 1 base, J lost 0 bases, and 11 bases lay in between. Germline lookup yields CDR1 SQVTM and CDR2 ANQGSEA.

The rearrangement joins TRBV6-5 to TRBJ2-5; D is perhaps TRBD2 (6 bases). Trimming shortened V by 5 bases and J by 4 bases, and 14 bases separated the two germline ends. The CDR3 covers 14 residues. Germline values: CDR1 MNHEY, CDR2 SVGAGI. The CDR3 loop is CASSGVGGRETQYF. The DNA for the CDR3 is TGTGCCAGCAGTGGTGTCGGGGGACGAGAGACCCAGTACTTC.

This clone was seen a few times. The V and J genes are TRBV6-4 and TRBJ2-1, with D tentatively TRBD2 (6 bases). CDR3 length equals 17 residues. CDR1 and CDR2 from the germline V gene are MRHNA and SNTAGT. V was shortened by 2 bases and J by 0 bases, with 14 bases between the two germline ends. The CDR3 bases are TGTGCCAGCAGTGACGGGGCTAGCGACCACTCCTACAATGAGCAGTTCTTC. This sequence encodes CASSDGASDHSYNEQFF.

The rearrangement joins TRBV28 to TRBJ2-5, with TRBD2 identical over 7 bases. Trimming at V came to 5 bases and at J to 4 bases, leaving 4 bases not matched to a gene. Per germline, CDR1 MDHEN and CDR2 SYDVKM. CDR3 length: 13 residues. Written as DNA, the CDR3 is TGTGCCAGCAGTCCCGGGGGGTCAGAGACCCAGTACTTC. This encodes CASSPGGSETQYF.

The gene calls are TRBV2 and TRBJ2-5; 7 nucleotides agree with TRBD2. The germline CDR1 and CDR2 sequences are SNHLY and FYNNEI. The junction had 12 bases not matched to a gene; V was cut back by 3 bases and J by 2 bases. The CDR3 loop spans 17 amino acids. The DNA for the CDR3 is TGTGCCAGCAGTGACTACGTGGTAGCGGGTGCACAAGAGACCCAGTACTTC. Its protein product is CASSDYVVAGAQETQYF.

J is TRBJ1-5 and V is TRBV25-1; D might be TRBD1 (5 bases). This CDR3 region has 14 residues. Germline assignment: CDR1 MGHDK and CDR2 SYGVNS. The V end was cut by 0 bases, the J end by 3 bases, with 6 bases between. The CDR3 bases are TGTGCCAGCAGTGAATACAGGGACAATCAGCCCCAGCATTTT. Its translation is CASSEYRDNQPQHF.

This clone turned up a few times. The V gene is TRBV6-5, the J gene TRBJ1-1; D is undetermined. Germline CDR1 and CDR2: MNHEY and SVGAGI. CDR3 length: 11 residues. V was clipped by 4 bases and J by 9 bases, with 9 bases between them. The CDR3 DNA reads as TGTGCCAGCAGTTCGCGGTGGAAAGCTTTCTTT. Amino acid sequence: CASSSRWKAFF.

In its sample, this clone was seen a few times. The rearrangement links TRBV7-3 to TRBJ1-1, with D maybe TRBD1 (6 bases). The CDR3 runs 14 residues. With 5 bases removed from V and 5 bases from J, the gap between germline ends came to 15 bases. Germline CDR1 SGHTA, CDR2 FQGTGA. For the CDR3, the DNA is TGTGCCAGCAGCCCGATGACAGGCGGAACTGAAGCTTTCTTT. Residues: CASSPMTGGTEAFF. The whole variable domain, filled in from reference TRBV7-3 and TRBJ1-1, reads GAGVSQTPSNKVTEKGKYVELRCDPISGHTALYWYRQSLGQGPEFLIYFQGTGAADDSGLPNDRFFAVRPEGSVSTLKIQRTERGDSAVYLCASSPMTGGTEAFFGQGTRLTVV.

The chain combines TRBV18 with TRBJ2-1; D possibly corresponds to TRBD1 (6 bases). V was cut by 3 bases and J by 0 bases, with 12 bases left in between. Germline V gene data show CDR1 as KGHSH and CDR2 as LQKENI. This CDR3 contains 16 residues. The CDR3 here is CASSPPTGSSYNEQFF. CDR3 bases: TGTGCCAGCTCACCCCCGACAGGTAGCTCCTACAATGAGCAGTTCTTC.

This clone was recorded a few times. V usage is TRBV5-1 and J usage is TRBJ2-5; D is possibly TRBD2 (7 bases). The CDR3 totals 13 residues. Germline CDR1 is SGHRS and CDR2 is YFSETQ. With 6 bases removed from V and 5 bases from J, the gap between germline ends came to 14 bases. The CDR3 DNA follows: TGCGCCAGCAAAAACGAGGGGGGGGAGACCCAGTACTTC. It specifies CASKNEGGETQYF.

This clone was found a few times. The V call is TRBV5-6, the J call TRBJ1-6, with TRBD1 matching 11 bases. V shed 2 bases and J 9 bases; nucleotides not matched to a gene: 4. This CDR3 region has 15 residues. Germline CDR1 is SGHDT and CDR2 is YYEEEE. The DNA of the CDR3 is TGTGCCAGCAGCTTCGGACAGGGGGCAGTTTCACCCCTCCACTTT. Its protein is CASSFGQGAVSPLHF. Based on the CDR3 plus reference TRBV5-6 and TRBJ1-6, the full variable domain is DAGVTQSPTHLIKTRGQQVTLRCSPKSGHDTVSWYQQALGQGPQFIFQYYEEEERQRGNFPDRFSGHQFPNYSSELNVNALLLGDSALYLCASSFGQGAVSPLHFGNGTRLTVT.

This clone was seen once. V usage is TRBV7-8 and J usage is TRBJ2-1; 7 bases fit TRBD2. Trimming removed 6 bases from V and 1 base from J; junction bases left unmatched: 9. The CDR3 sequence is 16 residues long. Germline CDR1 and CDR2: SGHVS and FQNEAQ. As DNA, the CDR3 is TGTGCCAGCAGACTGACGGGGGGAGGGTCCTACAATGAGCAGTTCTTC. Protein: CASRLTGGGSYNEQFF.

The V and J genes are TRBV5-1 and TRBJ1-1; D gene uncertain. This CDR3 is built from 15 residues. Trimming shortened V by 0 bases and J by 0 bases, and 9 bases separated the two germline ends. Germline CDR1 SGHRS, CDR2 YFSETQ. CDR3: CASSLASPLNTEAFF. The CDR3 region has the DNA TGCGCCAGCAGCTTGGCTAGCCCATTGAACACTGAAGCTTTCTTT.

The J gene is TRBJ2-5, the V gene TRBV10-3; 8 bases are a match to TRBD1. The J call may be faulty, since TRBJ2-7 better matches the DNA end. The CDR3 is 15 residues long. In germline, CDR1 is ENHRY, CDR2 SYGVKD. The CDR3, as DNA: TGTGCCATCAGTCAAGGACAGGGACAAATCTACGAGCAGTACTTC. Amino acid sequence: CAISQGQGQIYEQYF.

This sequence joins TRBV6-5 and TRBJ1-2, with a tentative D call TRBD1 (5 bases). The germline V and J ends were trimmed by 5 bases and 6 bases, with 13 bases remaining between them. The CDR3 length is 13 residues. Per the germline V gene, CDR1 is MNHEY and CDR2 is SVGAGI. CDR3 bases: TGTGCCAGCAGTAGATCGGGGGAAGATGGCTACACCTTC. This translates into CASSRSGEDGYTF.

The chain recombines TRBV6-1 with TRBJ1-5; 9 bases are shared with TRBD1. Germline values: CDR1 MNHNS, CDR2 SASEGT. Trimming removed 6 bases from V and 4 bases from J; junction bases left unmatched: 7. CDR3 length: 15 amino acids. The chain's CDR3 is CASRKQGAENQPQHF. The CDR3 nucleotides are TGTGCCAGCAGGAAACAGGGGGCAGAAAATCAGCCCCAGCATTTT.

The J gene is TRBJ2-7, the V gene TRBV18, with TRBD1 identical over 10 bases. The CDR3 contains 15 residues. CDR1 is KGHSH and CDR2 is LQKENI in the germline V gene. The J segment lost 4 bases and the V segment lost 3 bases, leaving 6 bases of the junction unmatched. CDR3 coding DNA: TGTGCCAGCTCACCGACAGGGGGCTCGGGGTACGAGCAGTACTTC. Translation gives CASSPTGGSGYEQYF.

The V call is TRBV18, the J call TRBJ2-5; TRBD2 agrees at 8 bases. The germline gives CDR1 KGHSH, CDR2 LQKENI. This CDR3 region has 15 residues. V lost 8 bases, J lost 0 bases, and 8 bases stayed unmatched. CDR3 sequence: CASTRSGGDQETQYF. In DNA, the CDR3 is TGTGCCAGCACTCGTTCCGGGGGGGACCAAGAGACCCAGTACTTC.

This clone has only a few counts. A junction boundary mismatches the germline segment, possibly from a read error. The V gene is TRBV7-9, the J gene TRBJ2-3, with TRBD2 matching 7 bases. The CDR3 runs to 16 residues. The V gene's germline CDR1 is SEHNR and CDR2 FQNEAQ (reference sequence). CDR3 nucleotides: TGTTCCAGCAGCTTTGCACGCGGACTAGTCACAGATACGCAGTATTTT. Translating it yields CSSSFARGLVTDTQYF.

About this clone: The sample has other DNA sequences that encode this CDR3 too. The rearrangement uses TRBV7-9 and TRBJ2-3; 7 bases match TRBD1. Germline V CDR1 and CDR2: SEHNR, FQNEAQ (reference sequence). V lost 1 base to trimming and J lost 1 base; unmatched junction nucleotides: 2. The CDR3 loop spans 15 amino acids. This chain's CDR3 is CASSLGQGGTDTQYF. The CDR3 coding sequence is TGTGCCAGCAGCTTAGGACAGGGAGGCACAGATACGCAGTATTTT.

The chain couples TRBV28 to TRBJ2-2; D ambiguous. Germline V lookup: CDR1 MDHEN, CDR2 SYDVKM. With 6 bases removed from V and 0 bases from J, the gap between germline ends came to 5 bases. This CDR3 region has 13 residues. The CDR3 sequence: CASRQTNTGELFF. DNA of the CDR3: TGTGCCAGCAGGCAGACGAACACCGGGGAGCTGTTTTTT.

The gene calls are TRBV6-1 and TRBJ1-5; tentative D call: TRBD1 (6 bases). There are 16 residues in the CDR3. Trimming stripped 4 bases from V and 2 bases from J, with 15 bases between. CDR1 is MNHNS and CDR2 is SASEGT in the germline V gene. Written as DNA, the CDR3 is TGTGCCAGCAGTGGAAACAGGGAGACGGGCAATCAGCCCCAGCATTTT. Translating it yields CASSGNRETGNQPQHF.

The rearrangement uses TRBV18 and TRBJ2-3; D call uncertain. The CDR3 runs to 16 residues. Trimming left V 2 bases short and J 0 bases short, with 12 bases between. Germline V gene lookup returns CDR1 KGHSH and CDR2 LQKENI. The CDR3 reads CASSPGRRSSTDTQYF. The CDR3, as DNA: TGTGCCAGCTCACCAGGTCGACGGAGTAGCACAGATACGCAGTATTTT. Together with reference TRBV18 and TRBJ2-3, the CDR3 gives the full variable domain: NAGVMQNPRHLVRRRGQEARLRCSPMKGHSHVYWYRQLPEEGLKFMVYLQKENIIDESGMPKERFSAEFPKEGPSILRIQQVVRGDSAAYFCASSPGRRSSTDTQYFGPGTRLTVL.

The chain joins TRBV18 to TRBJ2-7, with D possibly TRBD2 on 6 matching bases. CDR1 and CDR2 from the germline V gene are KGHSH and LQKENI. The CDR3 is 15 amino acids. V was trimmed by 2 bases and J by 5 bases, leaving 16 bases between them. CDR3 in DNA: TGTGCCAGCTCACCAAGGACGGGAGAACCCCACGAGCAGTACTTC. This encodes CASSPRTGEPHEQYF.